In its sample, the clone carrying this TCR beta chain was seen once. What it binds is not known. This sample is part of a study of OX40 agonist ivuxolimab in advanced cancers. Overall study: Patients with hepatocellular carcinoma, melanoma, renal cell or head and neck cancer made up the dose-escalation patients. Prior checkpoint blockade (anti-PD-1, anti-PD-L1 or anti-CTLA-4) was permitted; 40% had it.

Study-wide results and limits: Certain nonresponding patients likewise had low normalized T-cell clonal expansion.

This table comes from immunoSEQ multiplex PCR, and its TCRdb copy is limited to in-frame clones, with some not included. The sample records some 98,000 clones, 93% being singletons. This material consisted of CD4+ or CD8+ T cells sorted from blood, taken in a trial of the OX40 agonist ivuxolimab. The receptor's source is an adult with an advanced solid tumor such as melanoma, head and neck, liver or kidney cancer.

CDR3 DNA: TGTGCCACCAGCACATCTAGCACAGATACGCAGTATTTT. Protein product: CATSTSSTDTQYF. V gene TRBV15 combines with J gene TRBJ2-3; D is ambiguous. The V and J ends lost 4 bases and 0 bases respectively, with 5 bases between them. Germline CDR1 LNHNV, CDR2 YYDKDF (reference sequence). The CDR3 spans 13 residues.